Below are 14 T cell receptor beta chains sequenced from a single sample in a study of cytomegalovirus exposure and HLA in healthy donors. Primers included in the PCR were 60 Vbeta and 13 Jbeta primers. The data were produced by immunoSEQ multiplex PCR, yet TCRdb's version contains in-frame clones alone and is incomplete. This table holds about 83,000 clones, just under 75% found once. The sequenced material came from PBMCs. The receptors originated from a man between 60 and 75 years old in good health and CMV-seronegative.

V is TRBV6-1 and J is TRBJ1-6, with a tentative D call TRBD1 (6 bases). The V end lost 8 bases, the J end lost 6 bases, and 17 bases lay between the germline ends. This CDR3 comprises 15 residues. CDR1 and CDR2 (germline): MNHNS, SASEGT. The CDR3 loop is CASRRGQGGNSPLHF. Written as DNA, the CDR3 is TGTGCCAGCCGTCGGGGCCAAGGGGGTAATTCACCCCTCCACTTT.

The chain combines TRBV4-2 with TRBJ2-3; TRBD2 agrees at 12 bases. Germline trimming cut 0 bases from V and 3 bases from J; bases unmatched to any gene: 4. From germline, CDR1 is LGHNA and CDR2 YNFKEQ. There are 17 residues in the CDR3. The CDR3 DNA is TGTGCCAGCAGCCAAGATCCTAGCGGGGGGGGTACAGATACGCAGTATTTT. Its protein product is CASSQDPSGGGTDTQYF.

The genes are TRBV27 and TRBJ1-6, with D possibly matching TRBD1 (5 bases). Per germline, CDR1 MNHEY and CDR2 SMNVEV (reference sequence). Between the trimmed V and J ends, which lost 6 bases and 10 bases, there was a span of 13 bases. The CDR3 totals 13 residues. CDR3 coding DNA: TGTGCCAGCAGGTGGACATCTGGGTCACCCCTCCACTTT. It yields the protein CASRWTSGSPLHF.

The genes are TRBV7-9 and TRBJ2-7, with D perhaps TRBD2 (6 bases). Germline values: CDR1 SEHNR, CDR2 FQNEAQ (reference sequence). The ends were cut back, 2 bases at V and 9 bases at J, with 14 bases in the middle. The CDR3 is 13 amino acids. The chain's CDR3 is CASSLNYGGGQYF. In nucleotides, the CDR3 is TGTGCCAGCAGCTTAAATTACGGGGGTGGGCAGTACTTC.

V gene TRBV7-9 combines with J gene TRBJ1-2; D possibly corresponds to TRBD1 (6 bases). Trimming left V 5 bases short and J 8 bases short, with 24 bases between. CDR3 length equals 16 residues. The germline V gene encodes CDR1 SEHNR and CDR2 FQNEAQ (reference sequence). The CDR3 sequence is CASSRGGQGPPRGYTF. CDR3 DNA sequence: TGTGCCAGCAGCCGGGGGGGGCAGGGTCCCCCCCGGGGCTACACCTTC.

The chain has TRBV19 and TRBJ2-1; 10 nucleotides line up with TRBD2. The CDR3 is 14 residues long. The V gene end was trimmed by 4 bases and the J gene end by 6 bases; junction bases not matched to a gene: 3. Germline V lookup: CDR1 LNHDA, CDR2 SQIVND (reference sequence). Here the CDR3 reads CASSTQRGGNEQFF. The CDR3 DNA reads TGTGCCAGTAGTACCCAGCGGGGGGGCAATGAGCAGTTCTTC. The entire variable domain, with the rest obtained from reference TRBV19 and TRBJ2-1, is as follows: DGGITQSPKYLFRKEGQNVTLSCEQNLNHDAMYWYRQDPGQGLRLIYYSQIVNDFQKGDIAEGYSVSREKKESFPLTVTSAQKNPTAFYLCASSTQRGGNEQFFGPGTRLTVL.

The rearrangement links TRBV2 to TRBJ2-1; 9 nucleotides align to TRBD2. J gave up 9 bases and V 8 bases, and 8 bases lay outside the gene matches. The germline V gene encodes CDR1 SNHLY and CDR2 FYNNEI. CDR3 length equals 13 residues. Written as DNA, the CDR3 is TGTGCCAGCCACAGCGGGGGGCTTGTTGAGCAGTTCTTC. Its translation: CASHSGGLVEQFF.

The V gene is TRBV19, the J gene TRBJ1-1; TRBD1 is a possible D gene (6 bases). The CDR3 extends over 17 amino acids. Germline V CDR1 and CDR2: LNHDA, SQIVND (reference sequence). The germline V and J ends were trimmed by 7 bases and 0 bases, with 21 bases remaining between them. CDR3 sequence reads: CASTPRGSSFMNTEAFF. The CDR3 bases are TGTGCCAGTACTCCCAGGGGATCCTCCTTTATGAACACTGAAGCTTTCTTT.

This clone turned up a few times. This chain joins TRBV9 and TRBJ2-3, with 8 bases fitting TRBD2. The CDR3 length is 14 residues. Germline V gene data show CDR1 as SGDLS and CDR2 as YYNGEE. Germline trimming cut 7 bases from V and 0 bases from J; bases unmatched to any gene: 4. The CDR3 nucleotides read TGTGCCAGCCGCGGCGGGGGGAGCACAGATACGCAGTATTTT. Translation: CASRGGGSTDTQYF.

The V call is TRBV6-4, the J call TRBJ1-4; possible D gene TRBD1, 5 bases. In germline, CDR1 is MRHNA, CDR2 SNTAGT. V lost 6 bases, J lost 7 bases, and 12 bases lay in between. The CDR3 covers 13 residues. In DNA, the CDR3 is TGTGCCAGCAGCCGGGAGAGGGGTGAAAAACTGTTTTTT. Translation gives CASSRERGEKLFF.

This chain uses TRBV9 with TRBJ2-3; 10 nucleotides agree with TRBD2. Per the germline V gene, CDR1 is SGDLS and CDR2 is YYNGEE. CDR3 length: 17 amino acids. Trimming cost V 0 bases and J 2 bases; bases outside gene matches: 6. CDR3 bases: TGTGCCAGCAGCGTAGCAGGACTAGCGGAGTACACAGATACGCAGTATTTT. This encodes CASSVAGLAEYTDTQYF.

The rearrangement joins TRBV27 to TRBJ1-5, with 7 nucleotides matching TRBD1. Germline V gene sequence: CDR1 MNHEY, CDR2 SMNVEV (reference sequence). J was trimmed by 0 bases and V by 10 bases; bases with no gene match: 15. The CDR3 is 17 residues long. The CDR3 region is CATRLRTGAGSNQPQHF. For the CDR3, the DNA is TGTGCCACCAGACTCCGGACAGGCGCCGGTAGCAATCAGCCCCAGCATTTT.

The CDR3 DNA sequence: TGTGCCAGCGGGAGAGCCGGGACGGAGGGCGCCCAGTACTTC. Translating gives CASGRAGTEGAQYF. This chain connects TRBV2 to TRBJ2-5, with D possibly TRBD2 on 6 matching bases. V shed 8 bases and J shed 9 bases, with 22 bases lying between them. There are 14 residues in the CDR3. The germline V gene has CDR1 SNHLY and CDR2 FYNNEI.

This chain uses TRBV27 with TRBJ2-1; D not resolved. Per the germline V gene, CDR1 is MNHEY and CDR2 is SMNVEV (reference sequence). This CDR3 is built from 11 residues. With 8 bases removed from V and 6 bases from J, the gap between germline ends came to 8 bases. CDR3 DNA: TGTGCCAGCTCTGGCACCAATGAGCAGTTCTTC. Translated: CASSGTNEQFF.